This is a list of T cell receptor beta chains from one sample in a study of blood T cell repertoires in COVID-19. The table came from immunoSEQ multiplex PCR; TCRdb's copy has only in-frame clones and leaves some out. The table lists over 450,000 clones, roughly 89% of them singletons. The sample comprised peripheral blood. These receptors were collected from a man aged 18 to 30 with COVID-19, enrolled during active disease. The CDR3 runs from the conserved cysteine through the conserved F or W. A D gene is named only where the DNA matches it firmly. Size tells how often a clone was seen (once, few, many) or the class of an expanded clone, and some rows leave it out.

d_call j_call v_call clone_size cdr3_nt cdr3_aa
- TRBJ2-1 TRBV7-2 - TGTGCCAGCAGCTTAGTTAGCGGACCCTACAATGAGCAGTTCTTC CASSLVSGPYNEQFF
TRBD2 TRBJ2-2 TRBV3-1/TRBV3-2 - TGTGCCAGCAGCCAGACTAGCGGGCCCACCGGGGAGCTGTTTTTT CASSQTSGPTGELFF
- TRBJ1-4 TRBV6-5 - TGTGCCAGCAGTATCGGACGGGGAGGTGAAAAACTGTTTTTT CASSIGRGGEKLFF
TRBD1 TRBJ2-4 TRBV3-1/TRBV3-2 - TGTGCCAGCAGCCAAGGACAGGGGGACATTCAGTACTTC CASSQGQGDIQYF
- TRBJ1-2 TRBV3-1/TRBV3-2 - TGTGCCAGCAGACCCGGGACCCAGACTAGGGGCTACACCTTC CASRPGTQTRGYTF
TRBD1 TRBJ1-1 TRBV29-1 - TGCAGCGTTGGGTCGGGACAGCGAACTGAAGCTTTCTTT CSVGSGQRTEAFF
TRBD2 TRBJ2-1 TRBV9 once TGTGCCAGCAGCGCCGCCGGCGGGGGGAGCTCCTACAATGAGCAGTTCTTC CASSAAGGGSSYNEQFF
TRBD1 TRBJ2-1 TRBV5-1 few TGCGCCAGTGGGCCGGGACAGCCTAATGAGCAGTTCTTC CASGPGQPNEQFF
- TRBJ2-7 TRBV5-6 - TGTGCCAGCAGCTTGGGGTCACCTACCTACGAGCAGTACTTC CASSLGSPTYEQYF
- TRBJ1-4 TRBV19 - TGTGCCAGTAGTAGGAGGGACGGAGTTAATGAAAAACTGTTTTTT CASSRRDGVNEKLFF
TRBD2 TRBJ2-1 TRBV19 - TGTGCCAGTAGTATTCGTGGGACTAGAAACGAGCAGTTCTTC CASSIRGTRNEQFF
- TRBJ2-2 TRBV29-1 - TGCAGCGTTGGGGCACCTGTGAGTTCCGGGGAGCTGTTTTTT CSVGAPVSSGELFF
TRBD1 TRBJ1-1 TRBV2 - TGTGCCAGCAGTTGGGACAGGGGGGAAACTGAAGCTTTCTTT CASSWDRGETEAFF
- TRBJ2-2 TRBV5-1 - TGCGCCAGCAGCTGGATGAGAACAGCGAACACCGGGGAGCTGTTTTTT CASSWMRTANTGELFF
TRBD1 TRBJ2-1 TRBV19 once TGTGCCAGTAGGCCCCTGACAGGGGTCTACAATGAGCAGTTCTTC CASRPLTGVYNEQFF
TRBD1 TRBJ1-2 TRBV19 - TGTGCCAGTAGTAGGGGGCCTGGACAGGGATTCTATGGCTACACCTTC CASSRGPGQGFYGYTF
- TRBJ2-1 TRBV5-6 - TGTGCCAGCAGCTCCGGATCTAGCGCCAATGAGCAGTTCTTC CASSSGSSANEQFF
- TRBJ2-5 TRBV12-2 - TGTGCAAGTCGCCGCCAGACAGGGACCGAGACCCAGTACTTC CASRRQTGTETQYF
- TRBJ2-7 TRBV9 - TGTGCCAGCAGCGTAGCCGACGGAGGATTCTACGAGCAGTACTTC CASSVADGGFYEQYF
TRBD1 TRBJ1-4 TRBV6-5 - TGTGCCAGCAGTTACGGGACAGGTGCAACTAATGAAAAACTGTTTTTT CASSYGTGATNEKLFF
TRBD2 TRBJ2-1 TRBV6-1 - TGTGCCAGCAGTGATGGGTTTGGGCAGCGGGAGCGGGTTGAGCAGTTCTTC CASSDGFGQRERVEQFF
- TRBJ2-2 TRBV30 - TGTGCCTGGGCCCAGGGTACCGGGGAGCTGTTTTTT CAWAQGTGELFF
TRBD1 TRBJ1-1 TRBV7-9 - TGTGCCAGCAGCCCGACAGGGTTGGGTGAAGCTTTCTTT CASSPTGLGEAFF
- TRBJ2-1 TRBV19 - TGTGCCAGTACCTCGGGTGGGAGAGCTTACAATGAGCAGTTCTTC CASTSGGRAYNEQFF
TRBD2 TRBJ2-7 TRBV5-4 - TGTGCCAGCAGCCAGAGGGCGGGAGGGGCTTACGAGCAGTACTTC CASSQRAGGAYEQYF
- TRBJ2-5 TRBV10-3 - TGTGCCATCAGTGAGTCGCCCCGGACGGGACAAGAGACCCAGTACTTC CAISESPRTGQETQYF
- TRBJ2-3 TRBV5-4 - TGTGCCAGCAGCTTACCCCAGGGACAAATCACAGATACGCAGTATTTT CASSLPQGQITDTQYF
TRBD1 TRBJ2-1 TRBV27 - TGTGCCAGCACCCCGGGACAGTCGAATGAGCAGTTCTTC CASTPGQSNEQFF
- TRBJ2-7 TRBV7-9 - TGTGCCAGCAGCTTAGTCTTCCAGGCAGGAGGTCGGTACTTC CASSLVFQAGGRYF
- TRBJ2-2 TRBV10-2 once TGCGCCAGCAGTGAATCCCAGGGTTTAGCCGGGGAGCTGTTTTTT CASSESQGLAGELFF
TRBD1 TRBJ2-1 TRBV5-6 - TGTGCCAGCAGCCCACAGGGGACGTTTTACAATGAGCAGTTCTTC CASSPQGTFYNEQFF
TRBD2 TRBJ2-2 TRBV6-5 - TGTGCCAGCTTAAGCGGGAGCACGGGCGGGGAGCTGTTTTTT CASLSGSTGGELFF
TRBD1 TRBJ2-1 TRBV2 - TGTGCCAGCGGGACAGAGAAGAACAATGAGCAGTTCTTC CASGTEKNNEQFF
TRBD2 TRBJ2-3 TRBV14 - TGTGCCAGCAGCCTACTAGCGGGAGTGTCAGATACGCAGTATTTT CASSLLAGVSDTQYF
TRBD1 TRBJ2-7 TRBV2 - TGTGCCAGCAGTTGGACAGGGGACTACGAGCAGTACTTC CASSWTGDYEQYF
TRBD1 TRBJ1-5 TRBV10-2 - TGCGCCAGCCGGTCAGGGGGCTTGGGGCAGCCCCAGCATTTT CASRSGGLGQPQHF
- TRBJ1-3 TRBV5-4 once TGTGCCAGCAGCTTGGGAAGTCCTAATGGAAACACCATATATTTT CASSLGSPNGNTIYF
TRBD2 TRBJ2-1 TRBV10-1 - TGCGCCAGCAGTGCTAGCGGTTACAATGAGCAGTTCTTC CASSASGYNEQFF
TRBD1 TRBJ1-4 TRBV6-5 - TGTGCCAGCTCTTGGGACAGGGGTAAAGAAAAACTGTTTTTT CASSWDRGKEKLFF
- TRBJ1-4 TRBV6-1 few TGTGCCAGCAGTGAAGGACAAGAAACTGAAAAACTGTTTTTT CASSEGQETEKLFF
TRBD2 TRBJ2-3 TRBV19 - TGTGCCAGTAGTCCCACGGGGGGGAACACAGATACGCAGTATTTT CASSPTGGNTDTQYF
- TRBJ2-1 TRBV5-1 - TGCGCCAGCAGCTTGGAACAGGCGGTAAGCTACAATGAGCAGTTCTTC CASSLEQAVSYNEQFF
TRBD2 TRBJ2-3 TRBV4-1 - TGCGCCAGCAGCCGTACACTAGCGGGCCTCACAGATACGCAGTATTTT CASSRTLAGLTDTQYF
TRBD1 TRBJ1-5 TRBV5-6 - TGTGCCAGCAGCTACAGGACAGGGGGAATTAGCAATCAGCCCCAGCATTTT CASSYRTGGISNQPQHF
TRBD2 TRBJ2-6 TRBV11-2 - TGTGCCAGCAGCCGGACTAGCGGGGGCCTCTCTGGGGCCAACGTCCTGACTTTC CASSRTSGGLSGANVLTF
TRBD1 TRBJ2-3 TRBV2 - TGTGCCAGCAGTGGACAGGGTGGGGCAGATACGCAGTATTTT CASSGQGGADTQYF
TRBD1 TRBJ1-2 TRBV10-3 - TGTGCCATCAGTAGCGGGGACAGGGGCTCTTCTACTTATGGCTACACCTTC CAISSGDRGSSTYGYTF
- TRBJ1-2 TRBV2 - TGTGCCAGCAGTGAGCTTGCCGGGGACTATGGCTACACCTTC CASSELAGDYGYTF
- TRBJ2-1 TRBV7-6 - TGTGCCAGCTCCCCCCTAGCGAGTTACAATGAGCAGTTCTTC CASSPLASYNEQFF